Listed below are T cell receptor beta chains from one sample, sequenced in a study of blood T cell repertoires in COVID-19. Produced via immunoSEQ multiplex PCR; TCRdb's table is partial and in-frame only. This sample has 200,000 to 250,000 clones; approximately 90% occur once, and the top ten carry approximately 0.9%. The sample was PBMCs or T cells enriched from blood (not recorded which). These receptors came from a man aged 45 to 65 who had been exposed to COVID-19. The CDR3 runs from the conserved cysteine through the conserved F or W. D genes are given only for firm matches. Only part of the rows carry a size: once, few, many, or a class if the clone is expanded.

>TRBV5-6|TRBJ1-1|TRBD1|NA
TGTGCCAGCAGCATCGGACAGGGTCCCACTGCTTTCTTT
CASSIGQGPTAFF
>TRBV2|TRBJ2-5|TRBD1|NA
TGTGCCAGCAGGCATATCGACAGGGGGCAAGAGACCCAGTACTTC
CASRHIDRGQETQYF
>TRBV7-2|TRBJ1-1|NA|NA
TGTGCCAGCAGCTTAATCGGTTCACACACTGAAGCTTTCTTT
CASSLIGSHTEAFF
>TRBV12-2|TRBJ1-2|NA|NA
TGTGCAAGTCGCTTTTCCGTTTATGGCTACACCTTC
CASRFSVYGYTF
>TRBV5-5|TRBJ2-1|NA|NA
TGTGCCAGCAGCTTGACTGCTAATCGTTGGGTAGGGAGTTCCTACAATGAGCAGTTCTTC
CASSLTANRWVGSSYNEQFF
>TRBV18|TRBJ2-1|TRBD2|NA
TGTGCCAGCTCACCACGGACTAGCGGGGGGGCTTACAATGAGCAGTTCTTC
CASSPRTSGGAYNEQFF
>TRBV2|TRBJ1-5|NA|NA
TGTGCCAGCAGTGAAGCGTTGGGGACACTCTTAAATCAGCCCCAGCATTTT
CASSEALGTLLNQPQHF
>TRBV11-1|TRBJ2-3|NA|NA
TGTGCCAGCACCTCCACAGATACGCAGTATTTT
CASTSTDTQYF
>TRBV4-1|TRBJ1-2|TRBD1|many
TGCGCCAGCACCCGAGAACCAGGGGGAACTAACTATGGCTACACCTTC
CASTREPGGTNYGYTF
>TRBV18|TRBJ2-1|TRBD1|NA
TGTGCCAGCTCACCACGACATGTGGGACAGGGGACCAATGAGCAGTTCTTC
CASSPRHVGQGTNEQFF
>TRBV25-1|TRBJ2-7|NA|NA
TGTGCCAGCAGAACGACAGATGCCTACGAGCAGTACTTC
CASRTTDAYEQYF
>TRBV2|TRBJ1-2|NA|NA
TGTGCCAGCAGTCAAACCGGACAGAACTATGGCTACACCTTC
CASSQTGQNYGYTF
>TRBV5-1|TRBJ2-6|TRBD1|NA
TGCGCCAGCAGAAAGACAGGGGGCGATGGGGCCAACGTCCTGACTTTC
CASRKTGGDGANVLTF
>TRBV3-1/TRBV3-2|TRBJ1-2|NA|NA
TGTGCCAGCAGCCCCCGGGAGACCGATGGCTACACCTTC
CASSPRETDGYTF
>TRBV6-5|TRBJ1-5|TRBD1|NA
TGTGCCAGCACGGTGGAACAGGGGGTTTATCAGCCCCAGCATTTT
CASTVEQGVYQPQHF
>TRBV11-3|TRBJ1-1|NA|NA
TGTGCCAGCAGCTCCGAGGGTAGGGAAGCTTTCTTT
CASSSEGREAFF
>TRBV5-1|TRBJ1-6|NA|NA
TGCGCCAGCAGCACAGGGATGCGATCACCCCTCCACTTT
CASSTGMRSPLHF
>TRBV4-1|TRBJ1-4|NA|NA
TGCGCCAGCAGCCATCGTACAACTAATGAAAAACTGTTTTTT
CASSHRTTNEKLFF
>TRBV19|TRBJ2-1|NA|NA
TGTGCCAGTAGTCTGGCCCGATACAATGAGCAGTTCTTC
CASSLARYNEQFF
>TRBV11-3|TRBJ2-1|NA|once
TGTGCCAGCAGCTTAGCGGTCGGGGACTACAATGAGCAGTTCTTC
CASSLAVGDYNEQFF
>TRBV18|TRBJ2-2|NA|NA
TGTGCCAGCTCATCTTCGAACACCGGGGAGCTGTTTTTT
CASSSSNTGELFF
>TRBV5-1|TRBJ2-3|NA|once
TGCGCCAGCAACCTGGGAGGCATTAGCACAGATACGCAGTATTTT
CASNLGGISTDTQYF
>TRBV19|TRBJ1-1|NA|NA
TGTGCCAGTAGCCGGACAGCCACTGAAGCTTTCTTT
CASSRTATEAFF
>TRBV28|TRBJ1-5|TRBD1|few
TGTGCCAGCAGACGACTCGACAGGGGGCAACAGCCCCAGCATTTT
CASRRLDRGQQPQHF